This record looks at one T cell receptor beta chain sequence and its context. This sample is part of a study of control samples from healthy donors and cancer patients. Generated by immunoSEQ multiplex PCR, the TCRdb table keeps only in-frame clones and is missing some. The table shows about 69,000 clones, with more than 70% occurring only once. This CDR3 has 12 amino acids. CDR1 and CDR2 (germline): SGDLS, YYNGEE. The germline V and J ends were trimmed by 2 bases and 4 bases, with 4 bases remaining between them. The sequence was obtained from a man between 60 and 75 years old with colorectal cancer. Source material: PBMCs. This chain uses TRBV9 with TRBJ1-3; no reliable D call. CDR3 DNA: TGTGCCAGCAGCGTTTCGGGAAACACCATATATTTT. This translates into CASSVSGNTIYF. The whole variable domain, filled in from reference TRBV9 and TRBJ1-3, reads DSGVTQTPKHLITATGQRVTLRCSPRSGDLSVYWYQQSLDQGLQFLIQYYNGEERAKGNILERFSAQQFPDLHSELNLSSLELGDSALYFCASSVSGNTIYFGEGSWLTVV.